These 20 T cell receptor beta chains were sequenced from one sample in a study of Ad26.COV2.S vaccination and SARS-CoV-2 variants. Data came from immunoSEQ multiplex PCR; TCRdb stores just in-frame clones and leaves some out. This table has roughly 400,000 clones, over 75% appearing once. The treatment is: around 19 received Ad26.COV2.S at low or high dose, single or two shots; about 5 received placebo; per-sample allocation not given. Samples came from day 63 after the first vaccine or placebo injection. The specimen was peripheral blood, collected in a trial of Ad26.COV2.S vaccine versus placebo. The receptors originated from a person aged 18-60 years who received the Ad26.COV2.S COVID-19 vaccine or a placebo.

The chain has TRBV30 and TRBJ1-1, with 7 bases lining up with TRBD1. Germline V gives CDR1 GTSNPN, CDR2 SVGIG (reference sequence). CDR3 length equals 15 residues. V dropped 2 bases and J dropped 0; count of bases not matched to a gene: 6. The CDR3 loop reads CAWSPRDRMNTEAFF. The CDR3 region has the DNA TGTGCCTGGAGTCCCCGGGACAGAATGAACACTGAAGCTTTCTTT.

This chain joins TRBV30 and TRBJ2-7; 7 nucleotides align to TRBD1. Germline trimming cut 3 bases from V and 4 bases from J; bases unmatched to any gene: 6. Germline CDR1 and CDR2: GTSNPN and SVGIG (reference sequence). The CDR3 loop spans 13 amino acids. The CDR3 nucleotides read TGTGCCTGGAGAAGACAGGGCAATTACGAGCAGTACTTC. Its protein product is CAWRRQGNYEQYF.

The J gene is TRBJ2-3, the V gene TRBV4-3, with TRBD2 matching 10 bases. J was trimmed by 6 bases and V by 3 bases; bases with no gene match: 9. Germline assignment: CDR1 LGHNA and CDR2 YSLEER. This CDR3 has 16 residues. This chain's CDR3 is CASSQASGRTRDTQYF. As DNA, the CDR3 is TGCGCCAGCAGCCAGGCTAGCGGGAGAACACGCGATACGCAGTATTTT.

This chain uses TRBV7-8 with TRBJ2-6; D is ambiguous. Trimming cost V 5 bases and J 4 bases, with 18 bases left between them. This CDR3 is built from 17 residues. CDR1 and CDR2 (germline): SGHVS, FQNEAQ. The CDR3, as DNA: TGTGCCAGCAGCGAGGCCGGCCAAGGGTCCGGGGCCAACGTCCTGACTTTC. Its protein is CASSEAGQGSGANVLTF.

The chain is built from TRBV24-1 and TRBJ2-7, with 8 bases aligning to TRBD2. The CDR3 loop spans 15 amino acids. The ends lost 2 bases at V and 3 bases at J; junction bases unmatched: 5. Germline V gives CDR1 KGHDR, CDR2 SFDVKD. CDR3 in amino acids: CATSDSGRAVYEQYF. The CDR3 region has the DNA TGTGCCACCAGTGATTCCGGGAGGGCCGTCTACGAGCAGTACTTC.

This clone has more than one count but fewer than ten. The chain combines TRBV14 with TRBJ1-6, with D perhaps matching TRBD1 (6 bases). Between the trimmed V and J ends, which lost 1 base and 10 bases, there was a span of 14 bases. The CDR3 is 15 amino acids. From germline, CDR1 is SGHDN and CDR2 FVKESK. In DNA form, the CDR3 reads TGTGCCAGCAGCCAAGTGGGAGGGGGTTTGTCACCCCTCCACTTT. It is translated as CASSQVGGGLSPLHF.

V usage is TRBV28 and J usage is TRBJ1-5, with TRBD1 as a possible D gene (6 bases). The germline CDR1 and CDR2 sequences are MDHEN and SYDVKM. Trimming removed 8 bases at V and 3 bases at J, with 23 bases between. The CDR3 extends over 17 amino acids. The CDR3 loop is CASSQFGGQGDNQPQHF. The CDR3 DNA follows: TGTGCCAGCTCCCAATTCGGGGGCCAGGGAGACAATCAGCCCCAGCATTTT.

This rearrangement joins TRBV30 to TRBJ1-6; 9 bases fit TRBD1. Germline V lookup: CDR1 GTSNPN, CDR2 SVGIG (reference sequence). Unmatched junction bases numbered 10, after V lost 1 base and J lost 9 bases. This CDR3 comprises 16 residues. The CDR3 DNA sequence: TGTGCCTGGAGTGGGGACAGGGTAATACTAAGTTCACCCCTCCACTTT. It codes for CAWSGDRVILSSPLHF.

The chain couples TRBV28 to TRBJ2-1; unclear D gene. With 6 bases removed from V and 3 bases from J, the gap between germline ends came to 15 bases. The CDR3 runs to 15 residues. Germline V CDR1 and CDR2: MDHEN, SYDVKM. This CDR3 reads CASRPPRPHYNEQFF. The CDR3 DNA reads TGTGCCAGCAGGCCCCCGAGGCCGCACTACAATGAGCAGTTCTTC.

The chain joins TRBV5-5 to TRBJ2-3; D remains ambiguous. The germline V gene has CDR1 SGHKS and CDR2 YYEKEE (reference sequence). This CDR3 contains 12 residues. Trimming shortened V by 2 bases and J by 6 bases, and 7 bases separated the two germline ends. For the CDR3, the DNA is TGTGCCAGCAGCTTAAATCGGGATACGCAGTATTTT. It specifies CASSLNRDTQYF.

The CDR3 DNA sequence: TGTGCCAGCAGCCTTGGGACTAGCGGGGTAGCCAAAAACATTCAGTACTTC. Protein: CASSLGTSGVAKNIQYF. V is TRBV2 and J is TRBJ2-4, with 13 bases lining up with TRBD2. V lost 6 bases, J lost 0 bases, and 5 bases stayed unmatched. Germline CDR1 SNHLY, CDR2 FYNNEI. This CDR3 has 17 amino acids.

The chain uses TRBV7-2 and TRBJ1-1; D not resolved. The CDR3 has 15 residues. Germline CDR1 and CDR2: SGHTA and FQGNSA. V was cut by 1 base and J by 0 bases, with 9 bases left in between. The DNA of the CDR3 is TGTGCCAGCAGCTTAGGCGGGAACATGAACACTGAAGCTTTCTTT. It is translated as CASSLGGNMNTEAFF.

V usage is TRBV28 and J usage is TRBJ1-1; D possibly corresponds to TRBD1 (6 bases). The CDR3 spans 13 residues. V was pared by 10 bases and J by 1 base, with 13 bases between. In germline, CDR1 is MDHEN, CDR2 SYDVKM. The CDR3 DNA sequence: TGTGCCACGAAACGACAGGCGAACACTGAAGCTTTCTTT. Protein product: CATKRQANTEAFF.

The chain couples TRBV12-3 or TRBV12-4 to TRBJ2-3; no clear D. V was shortened by 7 bases and J by 5 bases, with 10 bases between the two germline ends. The CDR3 runs to 12 residues. CDR3 amino acids: CASTRNKDTQYF. The CDR3 nucleotides read TGTGCCAGCACCAGAAATAAAGATACGCAGTATTTT.

This sequence joins TRBV24-1 and TRBJ2-2; D unresolved. This CDR3 is built from 13 residues. Germline V gene data show CDR1 as KGHDR and CDR2 as SFDVKD. The V gene lost 6 bases and the J gene lost 0 bases, with 4 bases spanning the gap. CDR3 residues: CATSTANTGELFF. As DNA, the CDR3 is TGTGCCACCAGTACAGCGAACACCGGGGAGCTGTTTTTT.

The table lists this clone with a count of one. The chain is built from TRBV2 and TRBJ2-1, with D tentatively TRBD2 (5 bases). The V gene's germline CDR1 is SNHLY and CDR2 FYNNEI. Trimming pared 6 bases from V and 8 bases from J, leaving 14 bases between. This CDR3 has 13 residues. The CDR3 is CASRGGLVDEQFF. Here the CDR3 DNA reads TGTGCCAGCAGGGGCGGGCTAGTCGATGAGCAGTTCTTC.

This chain connects TRBV4-1 to TRBJ2-5, with 8 bases aligning to TRBD1. CDR1 is MGHRA, CDR2 YSYEKL, per germline. The junction had 11 bases not matched to a gene; V was cut back by 4 bases and J by 7 bases. This CDR3 spans 15 amino acids. Here the CDR3 DNA reads TGCGCCAGCAGCCTTCCGGACAGGGCTCTTGGGACCCAGTACTTC. Protein sequence: CASSLPDRALGTQYF.

The chain is built from TRBV4-1 and TRBJ1-3, with D uncertain. CDR3 length equals 17 residues. Germline assignment: CDR1 MGHRA and CDR2 YSYEKL. V was cut by 0 bases and J by 2 bases, with 14 bases left in between. CDR3 residues: CASSQEWAGITGNTIYF. Written as DNA, the CDR3 is TGCGCCAGCAGCCAAGAATGGGCGGGGATTACTGGAAACACCATATATTTT.

This clone showed up just a few times. The J gene is TRBJ2-1, the V gene TRBV27; 10 nucleotides align to TRBD2. Losses at the gene ends were 0 bases for V and 2 bases for J; bases not matched to a gene: 4. Germline assignment: CDR1 MNHEY and CDR2 SMNVEV (reference sequence). The CDR3 has 17 residues. CDR3 sequence reads: CASSLSWTSGAYNEQFF. The CDR3 nucleotides are TGTGCCAGCAGTTTATCGTGGACTAGCGGAGCCTACAATGAGCAGTTCTTC.

V and J are TRBV18 and TRBJ1-2; tentative D call: TRBD1 (6 bases). CDR1 and CDR2 (germline): KGHSH, LQKENI. The CDR3 is 16 residues long. V lost 3 bases and J 0 bases, leaving 14 bases between the germline ends. The CDR3 DNA reads as TGTGCCAGCTCACCTTCCCAGGGGTGGTCTAACTATGGCTACACCTTC. It yields the protein CASSPSQGWSNYGYTF.